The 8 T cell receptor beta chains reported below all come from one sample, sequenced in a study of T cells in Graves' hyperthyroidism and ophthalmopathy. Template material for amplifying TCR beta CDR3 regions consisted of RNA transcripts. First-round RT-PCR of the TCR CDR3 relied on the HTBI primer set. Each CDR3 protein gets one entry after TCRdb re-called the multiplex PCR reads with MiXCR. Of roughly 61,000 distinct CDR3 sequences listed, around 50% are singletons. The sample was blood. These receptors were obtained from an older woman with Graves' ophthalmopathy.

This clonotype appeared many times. CDR3 amino acids: CASTSAGPGTDTQYF. The CDR3 DNA sequence: TGTGCCAGCACGAGCGCGGGGCCCGGCACAGATACGCAGTATTTT. This sequence joins TRBV11-2 and TRBJ2-3, with D tentatively TRBD2 (6 bases). CDR1 is SGHAT and CDR2 is FQNNGV in the germline V gene. V lost 7 bases and J lost 1, with 15 bases in between. CDR3 length: 15 residues. The full variable domain, with the rest looked up from reference TRBV11-2 and TRBJ2-3, is EAGVAQSPRYKIIEKRQSVAFWCNPISGHATLYWYQQILGQGPKLLIQFQNNGVVDDSQLPKDRFSAERLKGVDSTLKIQPAKLEDSAVYLCASTSAGPGTDTQYFGPGTRLTVL.

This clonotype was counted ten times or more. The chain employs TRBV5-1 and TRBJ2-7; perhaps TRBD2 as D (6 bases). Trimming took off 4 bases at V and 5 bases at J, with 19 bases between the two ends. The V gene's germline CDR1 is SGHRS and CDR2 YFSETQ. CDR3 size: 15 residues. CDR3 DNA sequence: TGCGCCAGCAGCCCGGGCGGGGACGGGGCCGACGAGCAGTACTTC. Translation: CASSPGGDGADEQYF.

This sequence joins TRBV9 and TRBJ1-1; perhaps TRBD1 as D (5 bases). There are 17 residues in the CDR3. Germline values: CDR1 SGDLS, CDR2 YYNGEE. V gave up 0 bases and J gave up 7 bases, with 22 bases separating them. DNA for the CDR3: TGTGCCAGCAGCGTAGAAATTGGTGGCAGGGAGGAGGGTGAAGCTTTCTTT. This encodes CASSVEIGGREEGEAFF. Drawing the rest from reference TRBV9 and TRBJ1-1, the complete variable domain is DSGVTQTPKHLITATGQRVTLRCSPRSGDLSVYWYQQSLDQGLQFLIQYYNGEERAKGNILERFSAQQFPDLHSELNLSSLELGDSALYFCASSVEIGGREEGEAFFGQGTRLTVV.

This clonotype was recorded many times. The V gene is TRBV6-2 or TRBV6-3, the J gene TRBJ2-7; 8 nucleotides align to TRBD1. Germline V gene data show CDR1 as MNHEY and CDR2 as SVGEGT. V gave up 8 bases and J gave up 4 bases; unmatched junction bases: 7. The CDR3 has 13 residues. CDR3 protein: CASWTGRGYEQYF. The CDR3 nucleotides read TGTGCCAGCTGGACAGGGCGAGGATACGAGCAGTACTTC.

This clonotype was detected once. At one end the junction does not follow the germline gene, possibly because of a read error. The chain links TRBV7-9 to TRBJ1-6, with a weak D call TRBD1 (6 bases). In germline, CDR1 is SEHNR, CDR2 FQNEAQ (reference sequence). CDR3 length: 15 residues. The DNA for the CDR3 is TGTGCCAGCAGATTCGGACAGAACTATAATTCACCTCTCCACTTT. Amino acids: CASRFGQNYNSPLHF.

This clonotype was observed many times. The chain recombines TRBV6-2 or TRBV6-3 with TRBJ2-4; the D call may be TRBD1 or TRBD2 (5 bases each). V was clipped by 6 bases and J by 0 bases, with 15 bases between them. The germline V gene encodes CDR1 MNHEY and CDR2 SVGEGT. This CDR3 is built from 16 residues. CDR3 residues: CASRSGRLLAKNIQYF. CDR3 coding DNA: TGTGCCAGCAGGTCGGGACGGCTACTAGCCAAAAACATTCAGTACTTC.

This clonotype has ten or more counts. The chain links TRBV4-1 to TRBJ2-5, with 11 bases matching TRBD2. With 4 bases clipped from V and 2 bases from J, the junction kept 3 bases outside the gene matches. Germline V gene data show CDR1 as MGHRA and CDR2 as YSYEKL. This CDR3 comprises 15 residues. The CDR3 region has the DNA TGCGCCAGCAGCCGACTAGCGGGGAGTCAAGAGACCCAGTACTTC. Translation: CASSRLAGSQETQYF.

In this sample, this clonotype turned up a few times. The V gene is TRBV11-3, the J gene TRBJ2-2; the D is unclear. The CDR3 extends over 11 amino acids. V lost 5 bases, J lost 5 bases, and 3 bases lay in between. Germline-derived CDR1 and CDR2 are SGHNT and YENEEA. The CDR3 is CASSGTGELFF. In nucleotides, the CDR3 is TGTGCCAGCAGCGGGACCGGGGAGCTGTTTTTT.